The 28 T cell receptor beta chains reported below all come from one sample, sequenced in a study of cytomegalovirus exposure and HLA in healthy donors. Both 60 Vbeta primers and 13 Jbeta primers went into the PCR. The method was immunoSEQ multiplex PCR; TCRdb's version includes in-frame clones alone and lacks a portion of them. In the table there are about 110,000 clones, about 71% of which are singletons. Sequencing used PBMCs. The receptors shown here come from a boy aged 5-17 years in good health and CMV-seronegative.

CDR3 nucleotides: TGTGCCAGCAGCCAAGGGAGCTCCTACAATGAGCAGTTCTTC. Protein: CASSQGSSYNEQFF. V and J are TRBV6-6 and TRBJ2-1; D is possibly TRBD2 (5 bases). CDR3 length: 14 amino acids. Trimming cost V 6 bases and J 0 bases, with 9 bases left between them. Germline V lookup: CDR1 MNHNY, CDR2 SVGAGI (reference sequence).

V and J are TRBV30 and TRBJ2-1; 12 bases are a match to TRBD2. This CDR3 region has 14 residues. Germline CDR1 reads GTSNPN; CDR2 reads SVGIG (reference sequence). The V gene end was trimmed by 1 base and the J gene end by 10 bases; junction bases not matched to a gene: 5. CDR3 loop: CAWSETSGRQEQFF. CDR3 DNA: TGTGCCTGGAGTGAGACTAGCGGGAGACAGGAGCAGTTCTTC.

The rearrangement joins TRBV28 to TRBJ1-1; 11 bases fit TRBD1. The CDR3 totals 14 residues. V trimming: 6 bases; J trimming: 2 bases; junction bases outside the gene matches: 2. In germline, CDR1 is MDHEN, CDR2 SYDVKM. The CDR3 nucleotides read TGTGCCAGCAGGGGACAGGGGGTTAACACTGAAGCTTTCTTT. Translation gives CASRGQGVNTEAFF.

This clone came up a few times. CDR3 sequence: CASSLLTQGSNQPQHF. The CDR3 region has the DNA TGTGCCAGCAGTTTATTAACCCAGGGAAGCAATCAGCCCCAGCATTTT. This chain links TRBV28 with TRBJ1-5, with D possibly being TRBD1 (5 bases). The germline V gene has CDR1 MDHEN and CDR2 SYDVKM. CDR3 size: 16 residues. V gave up 1 base and J gave up 1 base, with 11 bases separating them.

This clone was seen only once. The CDR3: CASSLATGSQETQYF. For the CDR3, the DNA is TGTGCCAGCAGTTTGGCGACAGGGAGTCAAGAGACCCAGTACTTC. The V call is TRBV27, the J call TRBJ2-5, with TRBD1 matching 7 bases. CDR3 length equals 15 residues. Trimming at V came to 3 bases and at J to 2 bases, leaving 6 bases not matched to a gene. Per germline, CDR1 MNHEY and CDR2 SMNVEV (reference sequence).

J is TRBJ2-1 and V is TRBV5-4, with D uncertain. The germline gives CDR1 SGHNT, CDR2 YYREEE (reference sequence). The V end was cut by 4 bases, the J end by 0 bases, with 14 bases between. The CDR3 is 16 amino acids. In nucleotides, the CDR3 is TGTGCCAGCAGCCTATTTTATATTAGCTCCTACAATGAGCAGTTCTTC. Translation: CASSLFYISSYNEQFF.

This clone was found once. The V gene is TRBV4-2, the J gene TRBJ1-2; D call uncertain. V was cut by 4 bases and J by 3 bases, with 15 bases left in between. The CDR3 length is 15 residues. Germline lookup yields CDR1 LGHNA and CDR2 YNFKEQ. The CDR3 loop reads CASSPEGGYYYGYTF. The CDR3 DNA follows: TGTGCCAGCAGCCCCGAGGGCGGGTACTACTATGGCTACACCTTC.

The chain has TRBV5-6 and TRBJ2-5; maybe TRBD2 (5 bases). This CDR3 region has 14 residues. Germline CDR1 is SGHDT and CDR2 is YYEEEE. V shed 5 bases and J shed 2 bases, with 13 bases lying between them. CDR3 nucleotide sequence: TGTGCCAGCAGTATTAGCGAGAGGCAAGAGACCCAGTACTTC. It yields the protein CASSISERQETQYF.

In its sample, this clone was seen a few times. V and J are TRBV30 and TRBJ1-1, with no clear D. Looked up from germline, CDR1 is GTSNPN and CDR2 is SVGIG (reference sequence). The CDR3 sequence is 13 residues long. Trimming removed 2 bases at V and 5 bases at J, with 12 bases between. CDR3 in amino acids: CAWSSDVRTEAFF. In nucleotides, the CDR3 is TGTGCCTGGAGTAGTGACGTGCGGACTGAAGCTTTCTTT. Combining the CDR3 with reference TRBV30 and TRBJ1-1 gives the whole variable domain SQTIHQWPATLVQPVGSPLSLECTVEGTSNPNLYWYRQAAGRGLQLLFYSVGIGQISSEVPQNLSASRPQDRQFILSSKKLLLSDSGFYLCAWSSDVRTEAFFGQGTRLTVV.

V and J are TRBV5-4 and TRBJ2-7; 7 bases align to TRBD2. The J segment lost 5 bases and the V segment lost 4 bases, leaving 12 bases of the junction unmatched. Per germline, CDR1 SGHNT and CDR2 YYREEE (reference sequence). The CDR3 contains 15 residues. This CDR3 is CASSSPREGLHEQYF. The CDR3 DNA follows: TGTGCCAGCAGCAGCCCCAGGGAGGGACTGCACGAGCAGTACTTC. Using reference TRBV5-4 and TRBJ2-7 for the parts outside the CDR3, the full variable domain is ETGVTQSPTHLIKTRGQQVTLRCSSQSGHNTVSWYQQALGQGPQFIFQYYREEENGRGNFPPRFSGLQFPNYSSELNVNALELDDSALYLCASSSPREGLHEQYFGPGTRLTVT.

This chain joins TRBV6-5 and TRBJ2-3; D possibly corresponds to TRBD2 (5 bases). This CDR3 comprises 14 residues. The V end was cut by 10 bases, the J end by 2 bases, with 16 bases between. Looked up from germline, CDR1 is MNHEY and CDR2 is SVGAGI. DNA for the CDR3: TGTGCCACCAGAGGACTGAAACCCACAGATACGCAGTATTTT. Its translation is CATRGLKPTDTQYF.

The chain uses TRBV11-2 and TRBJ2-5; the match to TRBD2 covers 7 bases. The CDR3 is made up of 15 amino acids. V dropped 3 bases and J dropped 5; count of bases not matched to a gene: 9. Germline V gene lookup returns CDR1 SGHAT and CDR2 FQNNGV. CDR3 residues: CASSLGGRASETQYF. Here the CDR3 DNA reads TGTGCCAGCAGCTTGGGAGGGAGGGCCTCCGAGACCCAGTACTTC.

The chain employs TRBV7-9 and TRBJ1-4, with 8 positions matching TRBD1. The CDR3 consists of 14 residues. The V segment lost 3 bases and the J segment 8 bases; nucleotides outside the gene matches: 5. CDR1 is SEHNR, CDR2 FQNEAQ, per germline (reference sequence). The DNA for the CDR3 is TGTGCCAGCAGCTTTGGACAGGGCGGCGAAAAACTGTTTTTT. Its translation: CASSFGQGGEKLFF.

The CDR3 DNA sequence: TGTGCCAGCAGCTTGGGAGGAAACTATGGCTACACCTTC. It codes for CASSLGGNYGYTF. The chain uses TRBV5-4 and TRBJ1-2; D unresolved. V shed 0 bases and J shed 2 bases, with 5 bases lying between them. Per germline, CDR1 SGHNT and CDR2 YYREEE (reference sequence). The CDR3 runs 13 residues. Using reference TRBV5-4 and TRBJ1-2 for the parts outside the CDR3, the full variable domain is ETGVTQSPTHLIKTRGQQVTLRCSSQSGHNTVSWYQQALGQGPQFIFQYYREEENGRGNFPPRFSGLQFPNYSSELNVNALELDDSALYLCASSLGGNYGYTFGSGTRLTVV.

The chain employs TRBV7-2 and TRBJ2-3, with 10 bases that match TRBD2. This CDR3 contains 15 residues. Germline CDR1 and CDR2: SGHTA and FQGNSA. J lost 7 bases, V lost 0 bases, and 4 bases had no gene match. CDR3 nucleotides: TGTGCCAGCAGCTTAGCAGCGGGGGGGCCGTATACGCAGTATTTT. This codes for CASSLAAGGPYTQYF.

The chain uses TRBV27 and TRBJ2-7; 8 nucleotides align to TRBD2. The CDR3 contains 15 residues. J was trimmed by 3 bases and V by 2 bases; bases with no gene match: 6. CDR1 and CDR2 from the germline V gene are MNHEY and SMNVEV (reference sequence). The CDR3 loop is CASSLGTSPVYEQYF. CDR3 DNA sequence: TGTGCCAGCAGTTTAGGGACTAGTCCGGTCTACGAGCAGTACTTC.

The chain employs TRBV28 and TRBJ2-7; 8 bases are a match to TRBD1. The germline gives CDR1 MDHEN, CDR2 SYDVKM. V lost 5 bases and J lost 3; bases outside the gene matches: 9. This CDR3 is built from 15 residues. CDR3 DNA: TGTGCCAGCAGTCCCCCGGGGGACAGGAACTACGAGCAGTACTTC. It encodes CASSPPGDRNYEQYF.

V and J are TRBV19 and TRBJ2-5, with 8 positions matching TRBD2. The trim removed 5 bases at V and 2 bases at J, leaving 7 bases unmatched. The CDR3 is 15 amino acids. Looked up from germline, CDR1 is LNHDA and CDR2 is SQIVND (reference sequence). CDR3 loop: CASSLNPSGQETQYF. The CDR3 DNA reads TGTGCCAGTAGTTTAAACCCTAGCGGGCAAGAGACCCAGTACTTC. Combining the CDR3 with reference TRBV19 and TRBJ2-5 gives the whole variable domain DGGITQSPKYLFRKEGQNVTLSCEQNLNHDAMYWYRQDPGQGLRLIYYSQIVNDFQKGDIAEGYSVSREKKESFPLTVTSAQKNPTAFYLCASSLNPSGQETQYFGPGTRLLVL.

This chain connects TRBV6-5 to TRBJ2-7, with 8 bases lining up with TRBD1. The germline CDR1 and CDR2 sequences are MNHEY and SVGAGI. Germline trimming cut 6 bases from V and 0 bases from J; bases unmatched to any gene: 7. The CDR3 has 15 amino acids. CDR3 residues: CASRTDRGLSYEQYF. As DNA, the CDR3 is TGTGCCAGCAGGACAGACAGGGGTCTCTCCTACGAGCAGTACTTC.

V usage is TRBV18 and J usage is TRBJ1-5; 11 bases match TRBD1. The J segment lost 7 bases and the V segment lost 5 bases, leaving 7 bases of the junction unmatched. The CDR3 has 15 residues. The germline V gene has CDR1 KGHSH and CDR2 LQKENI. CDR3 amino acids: CASSERTGGGQPQHF. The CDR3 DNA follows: TGTGCCAGCTCAGAGAGGACAGGGGGCGGACAGCCCCAGCATTTT.

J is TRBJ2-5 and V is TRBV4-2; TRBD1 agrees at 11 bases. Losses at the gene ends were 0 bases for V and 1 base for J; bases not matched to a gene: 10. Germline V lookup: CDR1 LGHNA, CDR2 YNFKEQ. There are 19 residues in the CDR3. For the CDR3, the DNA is TGTGCCAGCAGCCAAGATAGAAGGGACAGGGGGGATGTCCAAGAGACCCAGTACTTC. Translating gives CASSQDRRDRGDVQETQYF.

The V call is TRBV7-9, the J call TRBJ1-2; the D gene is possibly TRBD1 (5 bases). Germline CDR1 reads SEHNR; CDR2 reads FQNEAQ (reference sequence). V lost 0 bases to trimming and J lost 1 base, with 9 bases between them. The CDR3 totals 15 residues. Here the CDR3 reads CASSLAGALNYGYTF. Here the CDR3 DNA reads TGTGCCAGCAGCTTAGCAGGGGCTCTTAACTATGGCTACACCTTC.

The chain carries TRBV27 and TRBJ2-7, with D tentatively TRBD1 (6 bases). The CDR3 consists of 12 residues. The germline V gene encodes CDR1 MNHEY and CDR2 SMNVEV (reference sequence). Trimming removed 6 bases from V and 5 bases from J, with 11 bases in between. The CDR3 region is CASRGTNNEQYF. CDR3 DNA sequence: TGTGCCAGCAGGGGGACAAACAACGAGCAGTACTTC.

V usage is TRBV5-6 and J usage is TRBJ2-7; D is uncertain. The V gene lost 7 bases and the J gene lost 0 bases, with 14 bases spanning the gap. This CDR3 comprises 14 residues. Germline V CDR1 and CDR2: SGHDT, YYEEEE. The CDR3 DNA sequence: TGTGCCAGCGAATTCGCCTTCGGCTCCTACGAGCAGTACTTC. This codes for CASEFAFGSYEQYF.

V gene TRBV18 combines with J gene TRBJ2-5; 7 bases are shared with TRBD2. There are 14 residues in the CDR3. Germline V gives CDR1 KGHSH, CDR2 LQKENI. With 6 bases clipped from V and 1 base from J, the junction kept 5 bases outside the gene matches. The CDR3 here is CASSLGGIQETQYF. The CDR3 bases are TGTGCCAGCTCTCTCGGGGGGATCCAAGAGACCCAGTACTTC.

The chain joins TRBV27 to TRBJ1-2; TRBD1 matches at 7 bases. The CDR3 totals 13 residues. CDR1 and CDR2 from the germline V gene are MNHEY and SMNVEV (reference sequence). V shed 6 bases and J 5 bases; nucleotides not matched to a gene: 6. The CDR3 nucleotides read TGTGCCAGCAGGCGGGACAGCTTTTATGGCTACACCTTC. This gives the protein CASRRDSFYGYTF.

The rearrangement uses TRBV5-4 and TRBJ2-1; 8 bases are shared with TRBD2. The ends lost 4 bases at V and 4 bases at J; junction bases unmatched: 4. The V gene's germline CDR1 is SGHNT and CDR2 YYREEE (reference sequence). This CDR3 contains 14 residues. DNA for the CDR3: TGTGCCAGCAGCACGGGAGGGCAGTACAATGAGCAGTTCTTC. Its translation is CASSTGGQYNEQFF.

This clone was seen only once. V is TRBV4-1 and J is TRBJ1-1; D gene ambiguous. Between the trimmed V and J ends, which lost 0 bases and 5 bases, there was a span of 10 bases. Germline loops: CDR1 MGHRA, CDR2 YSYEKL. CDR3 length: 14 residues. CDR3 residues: CASSQDPRRTEAFF. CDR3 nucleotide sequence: TGCGCCAGCAGCCAAGATCCTAGGAGGACTGAAGCTTTCTTT.